A selection of T cell receptor beta chains follows, all from one sample in a study of PD-1 blockade in classical Hodgkin lymphoma. Assay: immunoSEQ multiplex PCR; the TCRdb copy retains only in-frame clones and omits some. Among 30,000 to 40,000 clones, approximately 82% were seen once, and the ten largest hold about 16%. This material consisted of peripheral blood mononuclear cells (PBMCs), taken before the second cycle of nivolumab. The receptor set was obtained from a human donor with classical Hodgkin lymphoma. CDR3s include the opening cysteine and the closing phenylalanine or tryptophan. The D gene is left open where the match is weak. Some rows mark clone size as missing; the rest say once, few, many or name a class of expanded clone.

DNA: TGTGCCAGCAGTCGGGGGGACAATGAGCAGTTCTTC
CDR3: CASSRGDNEQFF
size: -
J: TRBJ2-1
V: TRBV6-6
length: 12
D: TRBD2

DNA: TGTGCCAGCAGTTTAGGGCGGCAAGAGACCCAGTACTTC
CDR3: CASSLGRQETQYF
size: -
J: TRBJ2-5
V: TRBV27
length: 13
D: -

DNA: TGTGCCTGGACCTTTGGGGGGATTGGAAACACCATATATTTT
CDR3: CAWTFGGIGNTIYF
size: -
J: TRBJ1-3
V: TRBV30
length: 14
D: -

DNA: TGTGCCAGCAGCGTAGTAGTGCCCGGGGAGCTGTTTTTT
CDR3: CASSVVVPGELFF
size: -
J: TRBJ2-2
V: TRBV9
length: 13
D: -

DNA: TGCGCCAGCAGCTTGACCTCAACACGTTACAATGAGCAGTTCTTC
CDR3: CASSLTSTRYNEQFF
size: -
J: TRBJ2-1
V: TRBV5-1
length: 15
D: -

DNA: TGCGCCAGCAGCCCCGGGGGCACAGGGGGTGAAAAACTGTTTTTT
CDR3: CASSPGGTGGEKLFF
size: -
J: TRBJ1-4
V: TRBV4-3
length: 15
D: TRBD1

DNA: TGCGCCAGCAGCTTGGAATTCCCGGGTGGCACTGAAGCTTTCTTT
CDR3: CASSLEFPGGTEAFF
size: -
J: TRBJ1-1
V: TRBV5-1
length: 15
D: -

DNA: TGTGCCACCAGCAGAGGTCCGGGGTACCAAGAGACCCAGTACTTC
CDR3: CATSRGPGYQETQYF
size: -
J: TRBJ2-5
V: TRBV15
length: 15
D: -

DNA: TGCGCCAGCAGCCAAGCGGCTGTCTTC
CDR3: CASSQAAVF
size: -
J: TRBJ2-1
V: TRBV4-3
length: 9
D: -

DNA: TGTGCCAGCAGCGTATCGGTGAAACAGAGCCCCTACGAGCAGTACTTC
CDR3: CASSVSVKQSPYEQYF
size: -
J: TRBJ2-7
V: TRBV27
length: 16
D: -

DNA: TGCGCCAGCAGCCAGCGCTTCGGGGTTTATGGCTACACCTTC
CDR3: CASSQRFGVYGYTF
size: -
J: TRBJ1-2
V: TRBV4-3
length: 14
D: -

DNA: TGTGCCAGCAGTCCGGGACAGGGAAGGGGGGGGGACACTGAAGCTTTCTTT
CDR3: CASSPGQGRGGDTEAFF
size: -
J: TRBJ1-1
V: TRBV27
length: 17
D: TRBD1

DNA: TGTGCCAGCAGCTTAAGGCTAGCGGGGGGGTCTGGGTTATACTTC
CDR3: CASSLRLAGGSGLYF
size: -
J: TRBJ2-7
V: TRBV7-2
length: 15
D: TRBD2

DNA: TGTGCCAGCAGCTTGGGGGACACTTACTATGGCTACACCTTC
CDR3: CASSLGDTYYGYTF
size: -
J: TRBJ1-2
V: TRBV5-6
length: 14
D: -

DNA: TGTGCCAGCAGTTGGTTCGGGACTAACACAGATACGCAGTATTTT
CDR3: CASSWFGTNTDTQYF
size: -
J: TRBJ2-3
V: TRBV27
length: 15
D: TRBD2

DNA: TGCGCCAGCAGCCAAGGCAGGGCCACTGGAAACACCATATATTTT
CDR3: CASSQGRATGNTIYF
size: -
J: TRBJ1-3
V: TRBV7-3
length: 15
D: -

DNA: TGTGCCAGCCGTGGACAGGGGGCGACCTACGAGCAGTACTTC
CDR3: CASRGQGATYEQYF
size: -
J: TRBJ2-7
V: TRBV2
length: 14
D: TRBD1

DNA: TGTGCCAGCAGCAACCAGCGGGGGGGCCGTTGGGGAGAGACCCAGTACTTC
CDR3: CASSNQRGGRWGETQYF
size: -
J: TRBJ2-5
V: TRBV5-6
length: 17
D: TRBD2

DNA: TGTGCCATCAGTGAGGGGGTCAACGAGCAGTACTTC
CDR3: CAISEGVNEQYF
size: -
J: TRBJ2-7
V: TRBV10-3
length: 12
D: -

DNA: TGTGCCAGCAGTGGGGGCCACACTGAAGCTTTCTTT
CDR3: CASSGGHTEAFF
size: -
J: TRBJ1-1
V: TRBV6-6
length: 12
D: -

DNA: TGCGCCAGCAGCCAAGACCCGGCTTATGGCTACACCTTC
CDR3: CASSQDPAYGYTF
size: -
J: TRBJ1-2
V: TRBV4-3
length: 13
D: -

DNA: TGCGCCAGCAGCCAAGATCCCCCAGCGGCGAGCACAGATACGCAGTATTTT
CDR3: CASSQDPPAASTDTQYF
size: -
J: TRBJ2-3
V: TRBV4-1
length: 17
D: -

DNA: TGCGCCAGCAGCCCCGGACCGGCCAACTATGGCTACACCTTC
CDR3: CASSPGPANYGYTF
size: -
J: TRBJ1-2
V: TRBV5-1
length: 14
D: -

DNA: TGCGCCAGCAGTCAACCCTGGCAAGACTCTGGAAACACCATATATTTT
CDR3: CASSQPWQDSGNTIYF
size: -
J: TRBJ1-3
V: TRBV23-1
length: 16
D: -

DNA: TGTGCCAGCAGTTACTCCGGCCAGCCCCAGCATTTT
CDR3: CASSYSGQPQHF
size: -
J: TRBJ1-5
V: TRBV6-6
length: 12
D: -

DNA: TGCGCCAGCAGCTTTGAAGTGCAAGAGACCCAGTACTTC
CDR3: CASSFEVQETQYF
size: -
J: TRBJ2-5
V: TRBV5-1
length: 13
D: -

DNA: TGTGCCAGCAGCGTCCAGGGGGCGGACGAGCAGTACTTC
CDR3: CASSVQGADEQYF
size: -
J: TRBJ2-7
V: TRBV11-3
length: 13
D: TRBD1

DNA: TGCGCCAGCAGCCAAGAATACGTTTTGGAGGGAACCTCCTATGGCTACACCTTC
CDR3: CASSQEYVLEGTSYGYTF
size: -
J: TRBJ1-2
V: TRBV4-3
length: 18
D: -

DNA: TGTGCCAGCAGCTTAGCGGGGGGAGGCAATGAGCAGTTCTTC
CDR3: CASSLAGGGNEQFF
size: -
J: TRBJ2-1
V: TRBV13
length: 14
D: TRBD2

DNA: TGTGCCATCAGTTACGACAGGGCCGGGGCCAACGTCCTGACTTTC
CDR3: CAISYDRAGANVLTF
size: -
J: TRBJ2-6
V: TRBV10-3
length: 15
D: TRBD1

DNA: TGTGCCAGTGGGGCGGACGGTCTTAATGAAAAACTGTTTTTT
CDR3: CASGADGLNEKLFF
size: -
J: TRBJ1-4
V: TRBV19
length: 14
D: -

DNA: TGTGCCAGCAGCTATTCCGGGACAGACACTGAAGCTTTCTTT
CDR3: CASSYSGTDTEAFF
size: once
J: TRBJ1-1
V: TRBV7-8
length: 14
D: TRBD1

DNA: TGTGCCAGCAGTTACTCGGCCGGGGAGCTGTTTTTT
CDR3: CASSYSAGELFF
size: -
J: TRBJ2-2
V: TRBV6-6
length: 12
D: -

DNA: TGTGCCAGCAGCAACCAGGGGATTGACTATGGCTACACCTTC
CDR3: CASSNQGIDYGYTF
size: few
J: TRBJ1-2
V: TRBV7-9
length: 14
D: -

DNA: TGTGCCAGCAGCTTTAGACTAGCGGGGGGTGCAGATACGCAGTATTTT
CDR3: CASSFRLAGGADTQYF
size: -
J: TRBJ2-3
V: TRBV5-6
length: 16
D: TRBD2

DNA: TGCAGTGCTAGAGCCTACAATGAGCAGTTCTTC
CDR3: CSARAYNEQFF
size: -
J: TRBJ2-1
V: TRBV20-1
length: 11
D: -

DNA: TGCGCCAGCAGCTTGGATGGGACTAGCGGGGTATACAATGAGCAGTTCTTC
CDR3: CASSLDGTSGVYNEQFF
size: -
J: TRBJ2-1
V: TRBV5-1
length: 17
D: TRBD2

DNA: TGTGCCAGTAGTATCTCTAGCGGGGCCCCAGATACGCAGTATTTT
CDR3: CASSISSGAPDTQYF
size: -
J: TRBJ2-3
V: TRBV19
length: 15
D: TRBD2

DNA: TGTGCCAGCAGCAGAGGGGGAATGGGTGAAGCTTTCTTT
CDR3: CASSRGGMGEAFF
size: few
J: TRBJ1-1
V: TRBV7-9
length: 13
D: -

DNA: TGTGCCAGCAGCTTGGATTCCTCCGGGGAGCTGTTTTTT
CDR3: CASSLDSSGELFF
size: few
J: TRBJ2-2
V: TRBV5-5
length: 13
D: -

DNA: TGTGCCAGCAGTTACGGGCGTGAGGGGACTGAAGCTTTCTTT
CDR3: CASSYGREGTEAFF
size: few
J: TRBJ1-1
V: TRBV6-5
length: 14
D: -

DNA: TGTGCCAGTACGGTGTGGGGCAATAATTCACCCCTCCACTTT
CDR3: CASTVWGNNSPLHF
size: -
J: TRBJ1-6
V: TRBV19
length: 14
D: -

DNA: TGCGCCAGCAGCCCCGAACTAGCGGGGGCGTCTAGCACAGATACGCAGTATTTT
CDR3: CASSPELAGASSTDTQYF
size: -
J: TRBJ2-3
V: TRBV5-1
length: 18
D: TRBD2

DNA: TGTGCCACTAACGGGGCGATGCCGGGACATGGGAGCAATCAGCCCCAGCATTTT
CDR3: CATNGAMPGHGSNQPQHF
size: few
J: TRBJ1-5
V: TRBV19
length: 18
D: -

DNA: TGTGCCAGCAACAGGTTCGCAGGCAATGAGCAGTTCTTC
CDR3: CASNRFAGNEQFF
size: few
J: TRBJ2-1
V: TRBV2
length: 13
D: -

DNA: TGTGCCAGTAGAAGGAGCCGGGACAAGGGAACAGATACGCAGTATTTT
CDR3: CASRRSRDKGTDTQYF
size: -
J: TRBJ2-3
V: TRBV19
length: 16
D: -

DNA: TGTGCCAGCAGCATGGCCGGGACAGGGACCGTCGGGCAGTACTTC
CDR3: CASSMAGTGTVGQYF
size: many
J: TRBJ2-7
V: TRBV11-2
length: 15
D: TRBD1

DNA: TGTGCCAGTAACCCGAGGGACGGATCCTACGAGCAGTACTTC
CDR3: CASNPRDGSYEQYF
size: few
J: TRBJ2-7
V: TRBV19
length: 14
D: -

DNA: TGTGCCAGCAGCTTAGGAGGCATTTTAGGCTCTGGGGCCAACGTCCTGACTTTC
CDR3: CASSLGGILGSGANVLTF
size: few
J: TRBJ2-6
V: TRBV7-9
length: 18
D: -

DNA: TGTGCCAGCAGTGAATTGGTGGGGCAGAACACCGGGGAGCTGTTTTTT
CDR3: CASSELVGQNTGELFF
size: -
J: TRBJ2-2
V: TRBV6-1
length: 16
D: -

DNA: TGTGCCAGCTCACCTTCGGGGGCCGAGGCCCTCCACTTT
CDR3: CASSPSGAEALHF
size: -
J: TRBJ1-6
V: TRBV18
length: 13
D: -

DNA: TGTGCCAGCAGTTTGGGGGGGGCCAACGTCCTGACTTTC
CDR3: CASSLGGANVLTF
size: -
J: TRBJ2-6
V: TRBV27
length: 13
D: -

DNA: TGTGCCAGCAGCGGGGGGGCAGGGGGCGCGAGGCAAGAGACCCAGTACTTC
CDR3: CASSGGAGGARQETQYF
size: -
J: TRBJ2-5
V: TRBV5-4
length: 17
D: -